Below, 7 T cell receptor beta chains from the same sample are listed, as sequenced in a study of blood T cell repertoires in COVID-19. Sequencing was performed with immunoSEQ multiplex PCR; in TCRdb, only in-frame clones are kept and a portion is missing. The sample shows roughly 350,000 clones, less than 85% of them seen only once. The sample consisted of peripheral blood. The receptors derive from a woman between 18 and 30 years old with acute or convalescent COVID-19.

The V and J genes are TRBV4-1 and TRBJ1-2; 8 nucleotides agree with TRBD1. CDR3 length: 15 amino acids. Germline trimming cut 5 bases from V and 11 bases from J; bases unmatched to any gene: 16. The germline V gene encodes CDR1 MGHRA and CDR2 YSYEKL. CDR3 sequence (DNA): TGCGCCAGCAGCTCTAACTTGGACAGGGCCTTAGGGTACACCTTC. Residues: CASSSNLDRALGYTF.

This clone appeared a single time. The V call is TRBV18, the J call TRBJ1-2; D perhaps matches TRBD1 (5 bases). Germline V gene data show CDR1 as KGHSH and CDR2 as LQKENI. The germline V and J ends were trimmed by 4 bases and 6 bases, with 12 bases remaining between them. This CDR3 contains 13 residues. For the CDR3, the DNA is TGTGCCAGCTCACTCGACAGAGAGGATGGCTACACCTTC. Its protein is CASSLDREDGYTF.

V is TRBV29-1 and J is TRBJ1-4; 9 positions match TRBD1. CDR1 is SQVTM and CDR2 is ANQGSEA in the germline V gene. V shed 7 bases, J shed 8 bases, and the junction held 8 bases outside the gene matches. This CDR3 comprises 13 residues. The CDR3 region is CSAADRGGEKLFF. The CDR3 nucleotides are TGCAGCGCGGCTGACAGGGGGGGCGAAAAACTGTTTTTT.

The rearrangement uses TRBV27 and TRBJ2-7; tentatively, D is TRBD2 (7 bases). CDR1 MNHEY and CDR2 SMNVEV come from the germline V gene (reference sequence). The CDR3 has 15 amino acids. V was clipped by 3 bases and J by 3 bases, with 15 bases between them. CDR3 sequence (DNA): TGTGCCAGCAGTTTGGGGCAGGGAGGGGGCTACGAGCAGTACTTC. It yields the protein CASSLGQGGGYEQYF.

This chain uses TRBV19 with TRBJ2-2; D is perhaps TRBD2 (5 bases). CDR1 is LNHDA, CDR2 SQIVND, per germline (reference sequence). This CDR3 has 15 residues. V was clipped by 5 bases and J by 3 bases, with 13 bases between them. The CDR3 nucleotides read TGTGCCAGTAGTGTTAGACTGGACTACACCGGGGAGCTGTTTTTT. This translates into CASSVRLDYTGELFF.

The V and J genes are TRBV6-5 and TRBJ2-5; D might be TRBD1 (6 bases). The V gene's germline CDR1 is MNHEY and CDR2 SVGAGI. The V and J ends lost 2 bases and 5 bases respectively, with 15 bases between them. This CDR3 contains 15 residues. The CDR3 region is CASSYTGSAGETQYF. For the CDR3, the DNA is TGTGCCAGCAGTTACACAGGGTCGGCTGGGGAGACCCAGTACTTC.

This chain uses TRBV15 with TRBJ2-3, with TRBD1 matching 11 bases. V lost 6 bases and J lost 4; bases outside the gene matches: 6. The germline V gene encodes CDR1 LNHNV and CDR2 YYDKDF (reference sequence). This CDR3 spans 15 amino acids. The CDR3 DNA sequence: TGTGCCACCAGTAGGGACAGGGGGATCGCAGATACGCAGTATTTT. Amino acid sequence: CATSRDRGIADTQYF.